Here is one T cell receptor beta chain with its context. The data were taken from a study of blood T cell repertoires in COVID-19. Sequencing was performed with immunoSEQ multiplex PCR; in TCRdb, only in-frame clones are kept and a portion is missing. The data contain 150,000 or so clones, around 87% of them singletons. V gave up 3 bases and J gave up 6 bases, with 12 bases separating them. This CDR3 comprises 13 residues. CDR1 is DFQATT and CDR2 is SNEGSKA in the germline V gene (reference sequence). This clonotype originated in an elderly man with acute or convalescent COVID-19. This chain joins TRBV20-1 and TRBJ2-1; D is possibly TRBD1 (5 bases). Input material: peripheral blood. CDR3 DNA: TGCAGTGCTAGTGACAGACTTCCCAATGAGCAGTTCTTC. Amino acid sequence: CSASDRLPNEQFF.